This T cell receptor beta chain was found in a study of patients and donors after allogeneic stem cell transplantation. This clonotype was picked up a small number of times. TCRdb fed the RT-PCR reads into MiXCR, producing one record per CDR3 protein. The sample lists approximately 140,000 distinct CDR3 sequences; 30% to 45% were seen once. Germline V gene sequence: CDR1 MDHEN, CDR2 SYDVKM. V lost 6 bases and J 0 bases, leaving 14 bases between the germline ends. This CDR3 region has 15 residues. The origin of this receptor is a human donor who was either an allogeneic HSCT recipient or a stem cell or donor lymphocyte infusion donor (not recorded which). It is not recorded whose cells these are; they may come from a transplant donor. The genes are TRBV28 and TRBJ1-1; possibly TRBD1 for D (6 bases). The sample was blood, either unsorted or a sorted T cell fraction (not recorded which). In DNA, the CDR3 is TGTGCCAGCAGACGCCCCGGACAGCTGAACACTGAAGCTTTCTTT. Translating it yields CASRRPGQLNTEAFF.